These 21 T cell receptor beta chains originate from one sample sequenced in a study of beta chain features in type 1 diabetes. As every portion of the isolated RNA was reverse transcribed, the sequencing read expressed TCRB transcripts. Using immunoSEQ multiplex PCR, the repertoire was profiled, and TCRdb retains in-frame clones only, with some absent. Of around 500,000 clones detected, approximately 30% appear once; the ten largest clones hold about 0.065%. The specimen was naive CD4+ T cells from blood. These receptor sequences come from a man aged 18 to 30 in good health.

The table lists this clone with a few counts. Other DNA sequences in the sample encode the same CDR3. V and J are TRBV20-1 and TRBJ2-7; 8 nucleotides line up with TRBD1. The CDR3 is made up of 11 amino acids. Per germline, CDR1 DFQATT and CDR2 SNEGSKA (reference sequence). V was clipped by 6 bases and J by 2 bases; unmatched bases: 0. The chain's CDR3 is CSARGPYEQYF. For the CDR3, the DNA is TGCAGTGCCAGGGGGCCCTACGAGCAGTACTTC.

This clone was detected a few times. The rearrangement uses TRBV29-1 and TRBJ2-7; a weak D match, TRBD1 (6 bases). Trimming removed 8 bases at V and 3 bases at J, with 11 bases between. The CDR3 runs 11 residues. Germline V gene data show CDR1 as SQVTM and CDR2 as ANQGSEA. The CDR3 nucleotides read TGCAGCAGCTCGGACAGCTACGAGCAGTACTTC. Translation: CSSSDSYEQYF.

Note on this clone: This sample includes further DNA sequences coding for the same CDR3. The chain links TRBV9 to TRBJ2-3, with D perhaps matching TRBD1 (5 bases). This CDR3 spans 13 amino acids. Trimming left V 0 bases short and J 4 bases short, with 6 bases between. Looked up from germline, CDR1 is SGDLS and CDR2 is YYNGEE. The CDR3 bases are TGTGCCAGCAGCGTAGAAGGGGCAGATACGCAGTATTTT. It encodes CASSVEGADTQYF.

This clone was found once. This chain uses TRBV18 with TRBJ1-2; D uncertain. The V gene lost 5 bases and the J gene lost 3 bases, with 10 bases spanning the gap. The germline gives CDR1 KGHSH, CDR2 LQKENI. The CDR3 spans 13 residues. CDR3 DNA: TGTGCCAGCTCAAACGGGGTTGACTATGGCTACACCTTC. Translation: CASSNGVDYGYTF.

The chain carries TRBV29-1 and TRBJ2-5; 7 bases fit TRBD2. V was clipped by 6 bases and J by 9 bases; unmatched bases: 13. Per germline, CDR1 SQVTM and CDR2 ANQGSEA. The CDR3 contains 13 residues. The CDR3 DNA is TGCAGCGTCGCCCTAGCGGTCCTAATGGCCCAGTACTTC. Its translation is CSVALAVLMAQYF.

This clone came up a few times. The chain recombines TRBV29-1 with TRBJ2-3; a weak D match, TRBD1 (6 bases). This CDR3 region has 13 residues. V lost 4 bases and J 2 bases, leaving 10 bases between the germline ends. The germline CDR1 and CDR2 sequences are SQVTM and ANQGSEA. CDR3 sequence (DNA): TGCAGCGTTGGTCAGGGGTACACAGATACGCAGTATTTT. Translating it yields CSVGQGYTDTQYF.

This chain joins TRBV4-1 and TRBJ2-7; D is possibly TRBD1 or TRBD2 (5 bases each). Germline CDR1 reads MGHRA; CDR2 reads YSYEKL. Trimming took off 8 bases at V and 3 bases at J, with 20 bases between the two ends. The CDR3 loop spans 15 amino acids. CDR3 nucleotides: TGCGCCAGCCGACGGGGAGACAGAAGGGACTACGAGCAGTACTTC. Its protein is CASRRGDRRDYEQYF.

As concerns this clone: Other DNA sequences of this sample code for an identical CDR3. The chain couples TRBV20-1 to TRBJ2-7, with unresolved D. Per the germline V gene, CDR1 is DFQATT and CDR2 is SNEGSKA (reference sequence). The CDR3 runs to 10 residues. Trimming pared 3 bases from V and 4 bases from J, leaving 4 bases between. CDR3 region: CSASNYEQYF. CDR3 nucleotide sequence: TGCAGTGCTAGTAATTACGAGCAGTACTTC.

This clone was found a few times. The rearrangement uses TRBV12-5 and TRBJ2-3; TRBD1 aligns across 8 bases. The junction had 7 bases not matched to a gene; V was cut back by 5 bases and J by 0 bases. From germline, CDR1 is LGHNT and CDR2 FRNRAP. The CDR3 sequence is 16 residues long. The CDR3 spells CASGVGQGTSTDTQYF. CDR3 coding DNA: TGTGCTAGTGGTGTCGGACAGGGAACGAGCACAGATACGCAGTATTTT. Complete variable domain (other parts from reference TRBV12-5 and TRBJ2-3): DARVTQTPRHKVTEMGQEVTMRCQPILGHNTVFWYRQTMMQGLELLAYFRNRAPLDDSGMPKDRFSAEMPDATLATLKIQPSEPRDSAVYFCASGVGQGTSTDTQYFGPGTRLTVL.

A few counts support this clone. This same CDR3 is encoded by further DNA sequences in the sample. This chain connects TRBV30 to TRBJ2-6, with D hard to call. In germline, CDR1 is GTSNPN, CDR2 SVGIG (reference sequence). CDR3 length: 13 amino acids. Trimming removed 3 bases from V and 2 bases from J, with 5 bases in between. CDR3 bases: TGTGCCTGGAGGGTGGCTGGGGCCAACGTCCTGACTTTC. Its protein product is CAWRVAGANVLTF. Full variable domain (remainder filled in from reference TRBV30 and TRBJ2-6): SQTIHQWPATLVQPVGSPLSLECTVEGTSNPNLYWYRQAAGRGLQLLFYSVGIGQISSEVPQNLSASRPQDRQFILSSKKLLLSDSGFYLCAWRVAGANVLTFGAGSRLTVL.

This clone showed up just a few times. V is TRBV7-2 and J is TRBJ2-1; 7 bases fit TRBD2. The germline V gene encodes CDR1 SGHTA and CDR2 FQGNSA. CDR3 length equals 15 residues. The V segment lost 0 bases and the J segment 7 bases; nucleotides outside the gene matches: 6. As DNA, the CDR3 is TGTGCCAGCAGCTTAGCGGGAGGGTTCCCGAATGAGCAGTTCTTC. Translation gives CASSLAGGFPNEQFF.

This rearrangement joins TRBV2 to TRBJ2-6; D remains ambiguous. The CDR3 length is 15 residues. CDR1 SNHLY and CDR2 FYNNEI come from the germline V gene. Trimming cost V 6 bases and J 0 bases, with 9 bases left between them. Here the CDR3 DNA reads TGTGCCAGCAGCGATGATCTCTCTGGGGCCAACGTCCTGACTTTC. Encoded protein: CASSDDLSGANVLTF.

On this clone: At the DNA level, this CDR3 is encoded by other sequences in the same sample as well. The rearrangement joins TRBV7-9 to TRBJ2-5, with unresolved D. The CDR3 is made up of 11 amino acids. V gave up 5 bases and J gave up 4 bases, with 5 bases separating them. CDR1 and CDR2 (germline): SEHNR, FQNEAQ (reference sequence). As DNA, the CDR3 is TGTGCCAGCAGCCTACTAGAGACCCAGTACTTC. It specifies CASSLLETQYF. The full variable domain, rest sourced from reference TRBV7-9 and TRBJ2-5, is DTGVSQNPRHKITKRGQNVTFRCDPISEHNRLYWYRQTLGQGPEFLTYFQNEAQLEKSRLLSDRFSAERPKGSFSTLEIQRTEQGDSAMYLCASSLLETQYFGPGTRLLVL.

V usage is TRBV9 and J usage is TRBJ2-2, with TRBD1 matching over 9 bases. CDR3 size: 14 residues. From germline, CDR1 is SGDLS and CDR2 YYNGEE. The V gene end was trimmed by 4 bases and the J gene end by 7 bases; junction bases not matched to a gene: 5. CDR3 sequence: CASSQTGGVGELFF. CDR3 nucleotides: TGTGCCAGCAGCCAAACAGGGGGCGTCGGGGAGCTGTTTTTT.

The rearrangement links TRBV27 to TRBJ1-2, with 9 positions matching TRBD1. The junction had 3 bases not matched to a gene; V was cut back by 6 bases and J by 7 bases. The germline V gene encodes CDR1 MNHEY and CDR2 SMNVEV (reference sequence). The CDR3 length is 12 residues. The CDR3 nucleotides read TGTGCCAGCAGAGGACAGGGGCTTGGCTACACCTTC. It codes for CASRGQGLGYTF.

This clone has only a few counts. The chain links TRBV7-2 to TRBJ1-5, with D tentatively TRBD1 (5 bases). Trimming removed 5 bases at V and 5 bases at J, with 13 bases between. The CDR3 has 14 residues. Per the germline V gene, CDR1 is SGHTA and CDR2 is FQGNSA. CDR3 amino acids: CASSTAGFDQPQHF. The DNA for the CDR3 is TGTGCCAGCAGCACGGCAGGGTTTGATCAGCCCCAGCATTTT.

This clone was seen a few times. This CDR3 is CASRAPSGRSYNEQFF. DNA of the CDR3: TGCGCCAGCAGAGCCCCTAGCGGGCGTTCCTACAATGAGCAGTTCTTC. The V call is TRBV10-2, the J call TRBJ2-1; 8 nucleotides line up with TRBD2. The CDR3 extends over 16 amino acids. Germline CDR1 is WSHSY and CDR2 is SAAADI. The V gene end was trimmed by 6 bases and the J gene end by 1 base; junction bases not matched to a gene: 8.

This chain uses TRBV18 with TRBJ2-7; 8 bases map to TRBD1. V shed 6 bases and J 0 bases; nucleotides not matched to a gene: 7. This CDR3 spans 15 amino acids. Germline lookup yields CDR1 KGHSH and CDR2 LQKENI. CDR3 residues: CASSPGTGSSYEQYF. For the CDR3, the DNA is TGTGCCAGCTCGCCCGGGACAGGTAGCTCCTACGAGCAGTACTTC.

This clone was picked up a small number of times. The rearrangement uses TRBV15 and TRBJ1-4; 8 nucleotides match TRBD1. J gave up 0 bases and V 4 bases, and 7 bases lay outside the gene matches. Germline assignment: CDR1 LNHNV and CDR2 YYDKDF (reference sequence). The CDR3 runs 17 residues. CDR3 nucleotides: TGTGCCACCAGCAATTCAGGGGGCCTCTCAACTAATGAAAAACTGTTTTTT. Amino acids: CATSNSGGLSTNEKLFF.

This chain uses TRBV25-1 with TRBJ2-5, with 9 bases that match TRBD2. The tail of the sequence fits TRBJ2-7 better, so the J call may be wrong. The germline V gene has CDR1 MGHDK and CDR2 SYGVNS. The CDR3 runs 15 residues. The DNA for the CDR3 is TGTGCCAGCAGTGAATCCCTAGCGGGATCCTACGAGCAGTACTTC. This gives the protein CASSESLAGSYEQYF.

V gene TRBV6-5 combines with J gene TRBJ2-1, with 10 nucleotides matching TRBD1. Germline lookup yields CDR1 MNHEY and CDR2 SVGAGI. V shed 2 bases and J 3 bases; nucleotides not matched to a gene: 4. The CDR3 covers 16 residues. DNA for the CDR3: TGTGCCAGCAGTTACGGGACAGGGGCAATCTACAATGAGCAGTTCTTC. Translating gives CASSYGTGAIYNEQFF.